This TCR beta chain is drawn from a study of OX40 agonist ivuxolimab in advanced cancers. Across the whole study: A mean age of around 60 years, range about 20 to 85, was recorded, and more than 80% were male. Participants could have had prior anti-PD-1, anti-PD-L1 or anti-CTLA-4 therapy, and 40% had some.

Some clones are missing from TCRdb's copy, which holds only in-frame ones; the method was immunoSEQ multiplex PCR. The repertoire consists of over 15,000 clones, with about three quarters occurring once and the leading ten covering around 45%. Germline-derived CDR1 and CDR2 are MNHEY and SMNVEV (reference sequence). The CDR3 covers 14 residues. The V and J ends lost 5 bases and 6 bases, in that order; junction bases with no gene match: 7. Concerning this clone: Its antigen is not identified.

Findings and caveats of the study: CD8+ T cells averaged more expanded clones than CD4+.

Autoimmune disease history or systemic immunosuppression was exclusionary. This receptor was identified in an adult with an advanced solid tumor such as melanoma, head and neck, liver or kidney cancer. The sample here was CD4+ or CD8+ T cells sorted from blood, taken in a trial of the OX40 agonist ivuxolimab. The rearrangement joins TRBV27 to TRBJ2-7; 10 nucleotides agree with TRBD2. DNA of the CDR3: TGTGCCAGCAGTCCTAGCGGGAGCATGAGCGAGCAGTACTTC. Translation: CASSPSGSMSEQYF.